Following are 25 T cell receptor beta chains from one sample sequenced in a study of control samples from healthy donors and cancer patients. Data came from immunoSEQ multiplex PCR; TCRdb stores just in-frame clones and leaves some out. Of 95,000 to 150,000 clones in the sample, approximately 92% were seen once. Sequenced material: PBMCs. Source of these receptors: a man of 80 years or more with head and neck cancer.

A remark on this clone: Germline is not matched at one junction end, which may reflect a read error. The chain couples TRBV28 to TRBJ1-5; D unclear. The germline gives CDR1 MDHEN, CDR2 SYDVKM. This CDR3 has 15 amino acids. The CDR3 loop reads CASGFKLGGNQPQHF. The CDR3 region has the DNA TGTGCCAGCGGTTTCAAACTCGGAGGTAATCAGCCCCAGCATTTT.

The CDR3 nucleotides are TGTGCCAGCAGTGAAAACTTCGCGGGGGGCGGGGATAATGAGCAGTTCTTC. The encoded protein is CASSENFAGGGDNEQFF. J is TRBJ2-1 and V is TRBV6-1, with 8 bases matching TRBD2. The CDR3 totals 17 residues. V was pared by 2 bases and J by 7 bases, with 13 bases of the junction left unmatched. Per the germline V gene, CDR1 is MNHNS and CDR2 is SASEGT.

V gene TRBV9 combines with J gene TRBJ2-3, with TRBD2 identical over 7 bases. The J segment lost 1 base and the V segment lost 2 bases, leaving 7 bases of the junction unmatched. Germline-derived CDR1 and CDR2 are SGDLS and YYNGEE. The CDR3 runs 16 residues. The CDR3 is CASSVGGSGGTDTQYF. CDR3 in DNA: TGTGCCAGCAGCGTCGGCGGGAGCGGGGGCACAGATACGCAGTATTTT.

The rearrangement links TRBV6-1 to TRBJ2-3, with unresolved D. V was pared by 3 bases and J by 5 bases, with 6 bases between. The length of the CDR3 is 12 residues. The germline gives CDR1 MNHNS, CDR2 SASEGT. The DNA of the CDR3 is TGTGCCAGCAGTGATTTTGGAGATACGCAGTATTTT. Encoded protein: CASSDFGDTQYF.

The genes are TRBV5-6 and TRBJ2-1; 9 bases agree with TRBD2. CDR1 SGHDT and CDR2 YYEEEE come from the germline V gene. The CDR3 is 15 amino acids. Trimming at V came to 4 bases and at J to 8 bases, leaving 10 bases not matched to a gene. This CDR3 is CASSGISGRHDEQFF. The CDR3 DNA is TGTGCCAGCAGCGGGATTAGCGGGAGACATGATGAGCAGTTCTTC.

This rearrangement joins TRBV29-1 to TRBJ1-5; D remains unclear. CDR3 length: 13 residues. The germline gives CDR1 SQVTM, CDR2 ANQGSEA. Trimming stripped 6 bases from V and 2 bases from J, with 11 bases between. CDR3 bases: TGCAGCGTGGCGGGGAGTGGCAATCAGCCCCAGCATTTT. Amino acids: CSVAGSGNQPQHF.

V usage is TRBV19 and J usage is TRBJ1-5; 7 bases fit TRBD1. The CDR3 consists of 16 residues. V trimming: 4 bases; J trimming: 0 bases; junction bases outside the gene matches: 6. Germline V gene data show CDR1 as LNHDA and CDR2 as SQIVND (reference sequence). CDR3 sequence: CASSTTGPYSNQPQHF. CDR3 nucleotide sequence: TGTGCCAGTAGTACGACAGGGCCTTATAGCAATCAGCCCCAGCATTTT.

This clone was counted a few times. CDR3 loop: CASSRTGSSNQPQHF. Here the CDR3 DNA reads TGTGCCAGTAGTAGGACAGGTAGCAGCAATCAGCCCCAGCATTTT. The chain recombines TRBV19 with TRBJ1-5; 7 nucleotides line up with TRBD1. This CDR3 has 15 residues. The V gene end was trimmed by 4 bases and the J gene end by 1 base; junction bases not matched to a gene: 4. Germline CDR1 is LNHDA and CDR2 is SQIVND (reference sequence).

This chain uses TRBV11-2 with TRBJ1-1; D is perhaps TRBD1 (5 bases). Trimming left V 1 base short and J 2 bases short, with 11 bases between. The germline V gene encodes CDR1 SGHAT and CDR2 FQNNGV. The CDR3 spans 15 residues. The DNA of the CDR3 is TGTGCCAGCAGCTTAGCGTCGGGGGTAAACACTGAAGCTTTCTTT. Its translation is CASSLASGVNTEAFF.

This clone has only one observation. CDR3 amino acids: CATSRSRGSYNEQFF. The CDR3 DNA sequence: TGTGCCACCAGCAGATCAAGGGGTTCCTACAATGAGCAGTTCTTC. The V and J genes are TRBV15 and TRBJ2-1, with D possibly matching TRBD1 (5 bases). Per the germline V gene, CDR1 is LNHNV and CDR2 is YYDKDF (reference sequence). CDR3 length equals 15 residues. The germline V and J ends were trimmed by 2 bases and 1 base, with 9 bases remaining between them.

The CDR3 here is CAISERAETQYF. CDR3 nucleotide sequence: TGTGCCATCAGTGAGAGGGCAGAGACCCAGTACTTC. The rearrangement links TRBV10-3 to TRBJ2-5; D not certain. Trimming removed 2 bases from V and 4 bases from J, with 5 bases in between. This CDR3 comprises 12 residues. Germline loops: CDR1 ENHRY, CDR2 SYGVKD.

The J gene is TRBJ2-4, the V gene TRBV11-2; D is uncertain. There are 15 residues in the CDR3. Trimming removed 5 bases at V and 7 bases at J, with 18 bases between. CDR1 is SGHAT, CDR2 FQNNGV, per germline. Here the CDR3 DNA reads TGTGCCAGCAGCCCTGCACGCAGGACCGATAACATTCAGTACTTC. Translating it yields CASSPARRTDNIQYF.

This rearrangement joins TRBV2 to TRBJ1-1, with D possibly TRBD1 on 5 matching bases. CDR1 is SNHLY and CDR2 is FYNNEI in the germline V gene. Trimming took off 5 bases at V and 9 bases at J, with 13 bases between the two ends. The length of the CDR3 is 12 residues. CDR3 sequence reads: CASSIRTTQAFF. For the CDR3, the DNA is TGTGCCAGCAGTATCCGGACAACCCAAGCTTTCTTT.

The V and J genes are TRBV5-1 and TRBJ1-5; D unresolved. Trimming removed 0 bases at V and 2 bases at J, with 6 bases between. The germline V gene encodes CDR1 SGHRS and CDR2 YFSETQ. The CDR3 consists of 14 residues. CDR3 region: CASSLEGGNQPQHF. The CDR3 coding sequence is TGCGCCAGCAGCTTGGAGGGAGGCAATCAGCCCCAGCATTTT.

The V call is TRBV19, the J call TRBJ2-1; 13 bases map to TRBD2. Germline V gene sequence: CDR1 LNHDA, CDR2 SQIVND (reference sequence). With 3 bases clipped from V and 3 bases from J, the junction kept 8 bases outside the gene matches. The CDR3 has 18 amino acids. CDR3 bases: TGTGCCAGTAGTATCCCCCGGACTAGCGGGGGTTACTACAATGAGCAGTTCTTC. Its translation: CASSIPRTSGGYYNEQFF.

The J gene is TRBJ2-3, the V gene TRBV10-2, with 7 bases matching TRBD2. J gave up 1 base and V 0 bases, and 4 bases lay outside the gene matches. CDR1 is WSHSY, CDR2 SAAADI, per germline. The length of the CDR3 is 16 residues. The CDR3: CASSESLAPGTDTQYF. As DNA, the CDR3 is TGCGCCAGCAGTGAGTCACTAGCGCCAGGCACAGATACGCAGTATTTT.

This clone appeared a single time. This CDR3 reads CATSRPPGQGAGELFF. CDR3 DNA sequence: TGTGCCACCAGCAGACCCCCCGGGCAGGGGGCCGGGGAGCTGTTTTTT. This rearrangement joins TRBV15 to TRBJ2-2, with 7 bases that match TRBD1. This CDR3 has 16 residues. V gave up 2 bases and J gave up 6 bases; unmatched junction bases: 9. Germline CDR1 reads LNHNV; CDR2 reads YYDKDF (reference sequence).

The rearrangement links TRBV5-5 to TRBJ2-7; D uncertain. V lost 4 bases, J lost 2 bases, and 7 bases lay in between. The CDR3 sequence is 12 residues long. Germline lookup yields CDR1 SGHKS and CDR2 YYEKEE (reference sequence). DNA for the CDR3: TGTGCCAGCAGCCTGCTTACCTACGAGCAGTACTTC. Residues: CASSLLTYEQYF.

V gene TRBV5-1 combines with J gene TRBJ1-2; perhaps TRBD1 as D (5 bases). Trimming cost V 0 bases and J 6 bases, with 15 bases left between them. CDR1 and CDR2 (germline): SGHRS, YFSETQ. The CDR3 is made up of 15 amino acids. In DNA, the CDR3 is TGCGCCAGCAGCTTGGAGGCCAGGGTAGAGGATGGCTACACCTTC. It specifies CASSLEARVEDGYTF.

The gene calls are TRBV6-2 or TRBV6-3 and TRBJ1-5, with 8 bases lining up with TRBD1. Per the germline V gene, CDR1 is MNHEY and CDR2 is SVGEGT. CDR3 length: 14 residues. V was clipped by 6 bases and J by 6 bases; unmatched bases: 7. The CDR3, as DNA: TGTGCCAGCAGCACCCAGGGGGCAGCTCAGCCCCAGCATTTT. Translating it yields CASSTQGAAQPQHF.

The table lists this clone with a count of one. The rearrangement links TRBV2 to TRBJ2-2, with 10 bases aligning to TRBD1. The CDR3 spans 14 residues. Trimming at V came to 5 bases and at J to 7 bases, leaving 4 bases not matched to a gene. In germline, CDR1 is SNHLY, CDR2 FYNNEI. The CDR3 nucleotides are TGTGCCAGCAGTAAAGGGACAGGGGTCGGGGAGCTGTTTTTT. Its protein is CASSKGTGVGELFF.

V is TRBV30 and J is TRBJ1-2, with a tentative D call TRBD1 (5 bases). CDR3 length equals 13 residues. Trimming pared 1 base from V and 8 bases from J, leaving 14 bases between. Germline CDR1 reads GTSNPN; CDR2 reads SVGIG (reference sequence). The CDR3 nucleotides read TGTGCCTGGAGTGGGGATTCGGGGCCGGGCTACACCTTC. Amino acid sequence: CAWSGDSGPGYTF.

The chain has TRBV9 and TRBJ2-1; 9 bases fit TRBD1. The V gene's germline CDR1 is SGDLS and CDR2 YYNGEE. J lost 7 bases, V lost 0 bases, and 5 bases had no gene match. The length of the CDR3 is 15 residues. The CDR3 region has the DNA TGTGCCAGCAGCGTAGCCGGACAGGGGTTGAATGAGCAGTTCTTC. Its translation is CASSVAGQGLNEQFF.

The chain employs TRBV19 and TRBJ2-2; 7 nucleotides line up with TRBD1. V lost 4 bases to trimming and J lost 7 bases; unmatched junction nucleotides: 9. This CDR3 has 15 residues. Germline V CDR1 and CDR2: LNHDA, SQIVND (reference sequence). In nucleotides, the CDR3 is TGTGCCAGTAGTAGAAAGGGGGCGCTAGGCGGGGAGCTGTTTTTT. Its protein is CASSRKGALGGELFF.

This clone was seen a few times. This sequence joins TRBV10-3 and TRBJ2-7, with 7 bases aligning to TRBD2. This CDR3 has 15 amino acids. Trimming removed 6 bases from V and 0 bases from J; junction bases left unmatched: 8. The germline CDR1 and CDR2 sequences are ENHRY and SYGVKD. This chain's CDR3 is CAIRAAGSSSYEQYF. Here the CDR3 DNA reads TGTGCCATCAGAGCAGCGGGGTCCAGCTCCTACGAGCAGTACTTC.